A single sample gave rise to the 4 T cell receptor beta chains below, sequenced in a study of cytomegalovirus exposure and HLA in healthy donors. The PCR was carried out with 60 Vbeta primers and 13 Jbeta primers. Assay: immunoSEQ multiplex PCR; the TCRdb copy retains only in-frame clones and omits some. The sample holds 85,000 to 130,000 clones, around 79% seen once. The sequencing input was PBMCs. The receptors were sampled from a man in his 60s in good health and CMV-seropositive.

J is TRBJ1-5 and V is TRBV10-3, with TRBD1 matching over 7 bases. J gave up 3 bases and V 10 bases, and 6 bases lay outside the gene matches. Germline loops: CDR1 ENHRY, CDR2 SYGVKD. The CDR3 is 13 amino acids. The chain's CDR3 is CATRRGLNQPQHF. DNA of the CDR3: TGTGCCACCCGGAGGGGGCTCAATCAGCCCCAGCATTTT.

The CDR3 region is CASSYDQYGYTF. CDR3 in DNA: TGTGCCAGCAGTTACGATCAGTACGGCTACACCTTC. V gene TRBV6-5 combines with J gene TRBJ1-2; D ambiguous. Trimming removed 2 bases at V and 8 bases at J, with 9 bases between. This CDR3 region has 12 residues. Germline loops: CDR1 MNHEY, CDR2 SVGAGI.

The chain couples TRBV11-2 to TRBJ1-1, with 7 positions matching TRBD1. CDR1 and CDR2 (germline): SGHAT, FQNNGV. J gave up 5 bases and V 2 bases, and 11 bases lay outside the gene matches. The length of the CDR3 is 16 residues. The CDR3 DNA sequence: TGTGCCAGCAGCTTATGGGTTGTGAGGGGGCGGACTGAAGCTTTCTTT. Protein product: CASSLWVVRGRTEAFF.

This chain connects TRBV7-9 to TRBJ1-1; no definite D call. V gave up 1 base and J gave up 1 base, with 10 bases separating them. The CDR3 loop spans 15 amino acids. From germline, CDR1 is SEHNR and CDR2 FQNEAQ (reference sequence). CDR3 nucleotide sequence: TGTGCCAGCAGCTTAGGGAATCCAGGGAACACTGAAGCTTTCTTT. It specifies CASSLGNPGNTEAFF.